One sample yielded the 30 T cell receptor beta chains listed below, sequenced in a study of T-cell reconstitution after alpha-beta-depleted transplantation in children. Unique molecular identifiers were incorporated during preparation of the TCRbeta library. TCRdb re-derived calls from the PCR reads in MiXCR, one entry per CDR3 protein. Found here are some 550,000 distinct CDR3 sequences, roughly 24% of them singletons; the top ten hold 14%. Sample: PBMCs, mostly from graft donor cells, taken 360 days after TCRalphabeta/CD19-depleted stem cell transplant. The receptors originated from a boy younger than two who had a stem cell transplant for acute myeloid leukemia, so the T cells may come from the graft donor.

This clonotype was recorded many times. The V and J genes are TRBV10-3 and TRBJ2-1; D is ambiguous. From germline, CDR1 is ENHRY and CDR2 SYGVKD. The CDR3 extends over 12 amino acids. Between the trimmed V and J ends, which lost 10 bases and 3 bases, there was a span of 10 bases. CDR3 loop: CATTGIYNEQFF. In nucleotides, the CDR3 is TGTGCCACCACGGGTATCTACAATGAGCAGTTCTTC.

About this clonotype: A much larger clone sits a single nucleotide away, making a read error possible. The chain employs TRBV7-9 and TRBJ1-1; D is unclear. CDR3 size: 14 residues. Germline lookup yields CDR1 SEHNR and CDR2 FQNEAQ (reference sequence). CDR3 DNA: TGTGCCAGCACCTCCCGGGTTGCGAGCACTGAAGCTTACTTT. Protein: CASTSRVASTEAYF.

This clonotype was seen a few times. The chain combines TRBV7-2 with TRBJ2-7; D could derive from TRBD1 or TRBD2 (6 bases each). This CDR3 has 16 amino acids. Trimming pared 1 base from V and 4 bases from J, leaving 17 bases between. Germline V gives CDR1 SGHTA, CDR2 FQGNSA. CDR3 sequence (DNA): TGTGCCAGCAGCTTAGTACCTGTAGGGGGGCAATACGAGCAGTACTTC. It codes for CASSLVPVGGQYEQYF.

This clonotype appeared a few times. This sequence joins TRBV20-1 and TRBJ2-1, with 7 bases matching TRBD2. Germline lookup yields CDR1 DFQATT and CDR2 SNEGSKA (reference sequence). Trimming took 6 bases from V and 5 from J; bases not matched to a gene: 7. The length of the CDR3 is 13 residues. The CDR3 region is CSATSDLHNEQFF. CDR3 coding DNA: TGCAGTGCCACTAGCGACCTCCACAATGAGCAGTTCTTC.

This clonotype occurred once. This sequence joins TRBV7-9 and TRBJ2-3; TRBD2 matches at 9 bases. The CDR3 runs 17 residues. The V segment lost 3 bases and the J segment 0 bases; nucleotides outside the gene matches: 7. Germline assignment: CDR1 SEHNR and CDR2 FQNEAQ (reference sequence). This CDR3 is CASSFALAGLSTDTQYF. Written as DNA, the CDR3 is TGTGCCAGCAGCTTCGCTCTAGCGGGGCTTAGCACAGATACGCAGTATTTT.

This clonotype has only one observation. The chain employs TRBV28 and TRBJ1-1; D remains ambiguous. The germline V and J ends were trimmed by 5 bases and 8 bases, with 15 bases remaining between them. Germline lookup yields CDR1 MDHEN and CDR2 SYDVKM. The CDR3 totals 13 residues. CDR3: CASSRAQYDEAFF. The DNA for the CDR3 is TGTGCCAGCAGTCGTGCGCAGTACGACGAAGCTTTCTTT.

This clonotype was observed at least ten times. This sequence joins TRBV6-2 or TRBV6-3 and TRBJ2-3; a possible D gene is TRBD1 (5 bases). The CDR3 runs to 11 residues. CDR1 MNHEY and CDR2 SVGEGT come from the germline V gene. With 5 bases removed from V and 14 bases from J, the gap between germline ends came to 14 bases. The CDR3 nucleotides read TGTGCCAGCAGTAACGGCGCGACAGCGTATTTT. Protein product: CASSNGATAYF.

There are many counts of this clonotype. The chain uses TRBV30 and TRBJ2-7, with D tentatively TRBD2 (7 bases). Germline CDR1 is GTSNPN and CDR2 is SVGIG (reference sequence). V was cut by 3 bases and J by 9 bases, with 18 bases left in between. The CDR3 spans 13 residues. The CDR3 reads CAWSLGQSSGQYF. The CDR3, as DNA: TGTGCCTGGAGCCTTGGACAGTCTAGCGGGCAGTACTTC.

The chain couples TRBV25-1 to TRBJ2-3; D may match TRBD1 or TRBD2 (6 bases each). The CDR3 is 14 residues long. With 7 bases removed from V and 1 base from J, the gap between germline ends came to 12 bases. CDR1 MGHDK and CDR2 SYGVNS come from the germline V gene. CDR3 region: CASKDGGRTDTQYF. The CDR3 DNA reads as TGTGCCAGCAAGGACGGGGGCCGCACAGATACGCAGTATTTT.

The chain joins TRBV7-8 to TRBJ1-1; D is ambiguous. The CDR3 runs to 15 residues. V lost 0 bases to trimming and J lost 0 bases, with 8 bases between them. Germline V gene lookup returns CDR1 SGHVS and CDR2 FQNEAQ. The CDR3 DNA reads as TGTGCCAGCAGCTTAGCGCTCCCGTTGAACACTGAAGCTTTCTTT. Protein product: CASSLALPLNTEAFF.

The chain joins TRBV18 to TRBJ2-7; 8 nucleotides line up with TRBD1. Germline lookup yields CDR1 KGHSH and CDR2 LQKENI. J lost 2 bases, V lost 3 bases, and 9 bases had no gene match. The CDR3 contains 16 residues. The CDR3 DNA is TGTGCCAGCTCACCCCTTGGACAGGGCCTCACCTACGAGCAGTACGTC. Translating gives CASSPLGQGLTYEQYV.

The chain is built from TRBV6-1 and TRBJ2-3; 7 bases match TRBD2. The CDR3 sequence is 16 residues long. Unmatched junction bases numbered 7, after V lost 4 bases and J lost 0 bases. CDR1 and CDR2 from the germline V gene are MNHNS and SASEGT. CDR3 loop: CASSAKRGFSTDTQYF. CDR3 coding DNA: TGTGCCAGCAGTGCTAAGCGGGGATTTAGCACAGATACGCAGTATTTT.

This clonotype showed up just a few times. The chain joins TRBV6-5 to TRBJ2-1; 9 bases line up with TRBD1. This CDR3 contains 15 residues. The V gene end was trimmed by 2 bases and the J gene end by 7 bases; junction bases not matched to a gene: 6. Germline lookup yields CDR1 MNHEY and CDR2 SVGAGI. CDR3 nucleotides: TGTGCCAGCAGTTACGCCGGACAGGGGAGGAATGAGCAGTTCTTC. This gives the protein CASSYAGQGRNEQFF.

The gene calls are TRBV18 and TRBJ2-3; TRBD2 matches 9 bases. J was trimmed by 3 bases and V by 2 bases; bases with no gene match: 6. The CDR3 is made up of 16 amino acids. Germline V CDR1 and CDR2: KGHSH, LQKENI. CDR3 amino acids: CASSPTAGGATDTQYF. In DNA, the CDR3 is TGTGCCAGCTCACCAACTGCGGGGGGGGCAACAGATACGCAGTATTTT.

This clonotype was counted at least ten times. The V and J genes are TRBV20-1 and TRBJ2-1; D might be TRBD1 (6 bases). Germline CDR1 and CDR2: DFQATT and SNEGSKA (reference sequence). The CDR3 runs to 15 residues. Trimming took off 1 base at V and 0 bases at J, with 10 bases between the two ends. The CDR3 sequence: CSARAATGSYNEQFF. DNA of the CDR3: TGCAGTGCTAGAGCCGCGACAGGCTCCTACAATGAGCAGTTCTTC.

This clonotype was counted a few times. The chain uses TRBV20-1 and TRBJ2-7; D is undetermined. CDR1 and CDR2 (germline): DFQATT, SNEGSKA (reference sequence). Trimming took off 3 bases at V and 2 bases at J, with 14 bases between the two ends. The CDR3 contains 14 residues. The CDR3 bases are TGCAGTGCTAGTCTCCCGCCAGGCACCTACGAGCAGTACTTC. This gives the protein CSASLPPGTYEQYF.

This clonotype was seen ten or more times. The chain links TRBV20-1 to TRBJ2-7, with 7 bases lining up with TRBD1. The V segment lost 3 bases and the J segment 3 bases; nucleotides outside the gene matches: 8. The CDR3 extends over 14 amino acids. Germline V gives CDR1 DFQATT, CDR2 SNEGSKA (reference sequence). The CDR3 bases are TGCAGTGCTAGTCCGGGGACAGCCCACTACGAGCAGTACTTC. It is translated as CSASPGTAHYEQYF.

As for this clonotype: One end of the junction does not line up with germline, which may come from a read error. The V call is TRBV20-1, the J call TRBJ2-1; 8 positions agree with TRBD2. Per the germline V gene, CDR1 is DFQATT and CDR2 is SNEGSKA (reference sequence). This CDR3 is 15 amino acids long. CDR3 bases: TGCTGTGCTTCACCCGGGACTAGGGTATACAGTGAGCAGTTCTTC. Encoded protein: CCASPGTRVYSEQFF.

The gene calls are TRBV7-9 and TRBJ2-7, with 9 bases matching TRBD1. The junction had 9 bases not matched to a gene; V was cut back by 1 base and J by 5 bases. This CDR3 contains 16 residues. CDR1 SEHNR and CDR2 FQNEAQ come from the germline V gene (reference sequence). CDR3 nucleotides: TGTGCCAGCAGCTTAGAAGGGGGGACAGGGCGCAACGAGCAGTACGTC. It specifies CASSLEGGTGRNEQYV.

The V gene is TRBV12-3 or TRBV12-4, the J gene TRBJ2-5; TRBD1 aligns across 7 bases. The V segment lost 5 bases and the J segment 5 bases; nucleotides outside the gene matches: 8. The CDR3 contains 14 residues. Here the CDR3 DNA reads TGTGCCAGCAGTGTCGGACAGGCCGACGAGACCCAGTACTTC. The encoded protein is CASSVGQADETQYF.

This clonotype has a single count. This chain uses TRBV27 with TRBJ2-3; D possibly corresponds to TRBD2 (6 bases). The CDR3 consists of 14 residues. Germline-derived CDR1 and CDR2 are MNHEY and SMNVEV (reference sequence). V was clipped by 2 bases and J by 10 bases, with 16 bases between them. In DNA form, the CDR3 reads TGTGCCAGCAGTTTAGGGGGACTCCCTTCGGCGCAGTATTTT. It encodes CASSLGGLPSAQYF.

This clonotype was detected ten times or more. The chain recombines TRBV20-1 with TRBJ2-7; the match to TRBD2 covers 8 bases. This CDR3 has 13 residues. V shed 7 bases and J 4 bases; nucleotides not matched to a gene: 9. The germline V gene encodes CDR1 DFQATT and CDR2 SNEGSKA (reference sequence). The CDR3 coding sequence is TGCAGTGGAACCGGGGGGGGACATTACGAGCAGTACGTC. Its translation: CSGTGGGHYEQYV.

In its sample, this clonotype was seen many times. The gene calls are TRBV29-1 and TRBJ1-2; D is uncertain. The V end lost 7 bases, the J end lost 6 bases, and 12 bases lay between the germline ends. This CDR3 is 11 amino acids long. The germline gives CDR1 SQVTM, CDR2 ANQGSEA. CDR3 bases: TGCAGCGCATCGGAGGGCAATGGCTACACCTTC. Its protein product is CSASEGNGYTF.

There are many counts of this clonotype. The chain carries TRBV10-3 and TRBJ2-7, with a tentative D call TRBD1 (5 bases). Looked up from germline, CDR1 is ENHRY and CDR2 is SYGVKD. V was clipped by 5 bases and J by 5 bases, with 19 bases between them. The CDR3 has 15 residues. The CDR3 region is CAISTEEGVRNEQYF. CDR3 sequence (DNA): TGTGCCATCAGTACCGAGGAAGGGGTGCGGAACGAGCAGTACTTC.

The rearrangement links TRBV20-1 to TRBJ2-5, with 8 bases lining up with TRBD2. CDR3 length: 16 amino acids. With 1 base clipped from V and 1 base from J, the junction kept 8 bases outside the gene matches. From germline, CDR1 is DFQATT and CDR2 SNEGSKA (reference sequence). CDR3 sequence: CSARVPAGGLQETQYF. CDR3 coding DNA: TGCAGTGCTAGAGTCCCTGCGGGGGGTCTCCAAGAGACCCAGTACTTC.

In its sample, this clonotype was seen many times. V is TRBV20-1 and J is TRBJ2-7; 10 bases fit TRBD2. V lost 2 bases and J lost 2; bases outside the gene matches: 9. Germline V gives CDR1 DFQATT, CDR2 SNEGSKA (reference sequence). CDR3 length: 16 residues. CDR3 coding DNA: TGCAGTGCTAGAAGGGAACTAGCGGGGTATACCTACGAGCAGTACTTC. Translation gives CSARRELAGYTYEQYF.

This clonotype showed up just a few times. The chain employs TRBV20-1 and TRBJ2-3, with 8 positions matching TRBD2. CDR1 is DFQATT, CDR2 SNEGSKA, per germline (reference sequence). V gave up 1 base and J gave up 3 bases; unmatched junction bases: 9. This CDR3 contains 16 residues. This chain's CDR3 is CSARGSRLAITDTQYF. The DNA for the CDR3 is TGCAGTGCTAGAGGATCGCGACTAGCGATAACAGATACGCAGTATTTT.

The chain carries TRBV10-2 and TRBJ2-7; 8 bases agree with TRBD1. The CDR3 has 13 amino acids. Losses at the gene ends were 4 bases for V and 5 bases for J; bases not matched to a gene: 4. Germline V gene sequence: CDR1 WSHSY, CDR2 SAAADI. CDR3 sequence (DNA): TGCGCCAGCAGTGGAGGACAGGGAAACGAGCAGTACGTC. Protein product: CASSGGQGNEQYV.

At least ten counts were recorded for this clonotype. V is TRBV20-1 and J is TRBJ2-5; 8 bases align to TRBD1. V trimming: 0 bases; J trimming: 5 bases; junction bases outside the gene matches: 8. Germline CDR1 and CDR2: DFQATT and SNEGSKA (reference sequence). CDR3 length equals 15 residues. Written as DNA, the CDR3 is TGCAGTGCTAGAGATGGAGTGAGGACAGGGGAGACCCAGTACTTC. Encoded protein: CSARDGVRTGETQYF.

The chain carries TRBV20-1 and TRBJ2-3; TRBD2 might be the D (7 bases). Per the germline V gene, CDR1 is DFQATT and CDR2 is SNEGSKA (reference sequence). V was cut by 3 bases and J by 3 bases, with 13 bases left in between. CDR3 size: 14 residues. The CDR3 coding sequence is TGCAGTGCTAGTGGTGGGGGGGCTACAGATACGCAGTATTTT. Its translation is CSASGGGATDTQYF.